One and the same sample provided the 15 T cell receptor beta chains below, sequenced in a study of blood T cell repertoires in COVID-19. The method was immunoSEQ multiplex PCR; TCRdb's version includes in-frame clones alone and lacks a portion of them. This table has some 290,000 clones, about 85% appearing once. Specimen: peripheral blood. The receptors were sampled from a man aged 18 to 30 with active or convalescent COVID-19.

This clone was observed a single time. The chain carries TRBV10-3 and TRBJ2-7; 12 bases fit TRBD2. The CDR3 loop spans 16 amino acids. Losses at the gene ends were 3 bases for V and 1 base for J; bases not matched to a gene: 4. Germline CDR1 and CDR2: ENHRY and SYGVKD. This chain's CDR3 is CAISDPGLAGSYEQYF. The CDR3 bases are TGTGCCATCAGTGACCCGGGACTAGCGGGTTCCTACGAGCAGTACTTC.

This sequence joins TRBV15 and TRBJ1-2; no firm D call. Looked up from germline, CDR1 is LNHNV and CDR2 is YYDKDF (reference sequence). V was trimmed by 0 bases and J by 5 bases, leaving 4 bases between them. The CDR3 loop spans 12 amino acids. The CDR3 is CATSRETYGYTF. In nucleotides, the CDR3 is TGTGCCACCAGCAGAGAAACTTATGGCTACACCTTC.

Remarks on this clone: The sample carries other DNA sequences with the same CDR3. The chain employs TRBV2 and TRBJ1-6; no clear D gene. The CDR3 is 15 amino acids. The germline CDR1 and CDR2 sequences are SNHLY and FYNNEI. V was shortened by 0 bases and J by 1 base, with 4 bases between the two germline ends. The CDR3 region has the DNA TGTGCCAGCAGTGAAGCGCGATCCTATAATTCACCCCTCCACTTT. It codes for CASSEARSYNSPLHF.

The chain is built from TRBV5-4 and TRBJ2-5, with 9 bases identical to TRBD2. CDR1 and CDR2 from the germline V gene are SGHNT and YYREEE (reference sequence). The V segment lost 4 bases and the J segment 5 bases; nucleotides outside the gene matches: 9. The CDR3 consists of 15 residues. The CDR3 spells CASSPRRGGGETQYF. CDR3 coding DNA: TGTGCCAGCAGCCCGAGGCGGGGGGGCGGGGAGACCCAGTACTTC.

This chain links TRBV27 with TRBJ2-1, with a weak D call TRBD1 (6 bases). CDR3 length: 12 amino acids. CDR1 MNHEY and CDR2 SMNVEV come from the germline V gene (reference sequence). V lost 7 bases and J 7 bases, leaving 11 bases between the germline ends. This CDR3 is CASTTGGNEQFF. As DNA, the CDR3 is TGTGCCAGCACGACAGGCGGGAATGAGCAGTTCTTC.

This chain uses TRBV10-3 with TRBJ2-6; maybe TRBD2 (5 bases). The germline V and J ends were trimmed by 0 bases and 2 bases, with 5 bases remaining between them. This CDR3 is built from 15 residues. CDR1 and CDR2 from the germline V gene are ENHRY and SYGVKD. CDR3 coding DNA: TGTGCCATCAGTGAGTCGGAGGCTGGGGCCAACGTCCTGACTTTC. Residues: CAISESEAGANVLTF.

The gene calls are TRBV18 and TRBJ1-5; TRBD1 agrees at 7 bases. V lost 2 bases to trimming and J lost 8 bases; unmatched junction nucleotides: 6. The germline CDR1 and CDR2 sequences are KGHSH and LQKENI. This CDR3 is built from 14 residues. CDR3 bases: TGTGCCAGCTCACCAGAGGGGGCTAATAAGCCCCAGCATTTT. Amino acids: CASSPEGANKPQHF.

In DNA, the CDR3 is TGTGCCAGCCTCTATAGCCCAGTAATAGCGGGAGTGATCACCGGGGAGCTGTTTTTT. Amino acids: CASLYSPVIAGVITGELFF. The chain is built from TRBV19 and TRBJ2-2; TRBD2 matches 9 bases. This CDR3 has 19 amino acids. The germline gives CDR1 LNHDA, CDR2 SQIVND (reference sequence). V gave up 9 bases and J gave up 4 bases; unmatched junction bases: 21.

J is TRBJ2-3 and V is TRBV4-1; D perhaps matches TRBD1 (5 bases). The germline CDR1 and CDR2 sequences are MGHRA and YSYEKL. Trimming pared 0 bases from V and 1 base from J, leaving 8 bases between. CDR3 size: 15 residues. The CDR3 region has the DNA TGCGCCAGCAGCCAAGAAGGGGCGGGCACAGATACGCAGTATTTT. Translation gives CASSQEGAGTDTQYF.

The chain combines TRBV5-1 with TRBJ2-1, with a weak D call TRBD2 (6 bases). Per the germline V gene, CDR1 is SGHRS and CDR2 is YFSETQ. Trimming cost V 4 bases and J 9 bases, with 23 bases left between them. The CDR3 spans 16 residues. The CDR3: CASSLTFTSTTSEQFF. CDR3 bases: TGCGCCAGCAGCCTAACCTTTACTAGCACAACAAGTGAGCAGTTCTTC.

The CDR3 region has the DNA TGTGCCAGCGAAGGAGGGAACACTGAAGCTTTCTTT. It translates to CASEGGNTEAFF. The chain links TRBV7-8 to TRBJ1-1; D call uncertain. From germline, CDR1 is SGHVS and CDR2 FQNEAQ. V was shortened by 8 bases and J by 1 base, with 8 bases between the two germline ends. The length of the CDR3 is 12 residues.

This clone appeared a single time. The chain is built from TRBV24-1 and TRBJ1-1; D gene unclear. V was cut by 1 base and J by 1 base, with 9 bases left in between. Germline CDR1 KGHDR, CDR2 SFDVKD. The CDR3 extends over 15 amino acids. This CDR3 is CATSDFTGGNTEAFF. In DNA, the CDR3 is TGTGCCACCAGTGATTTTACCGGAGGGAACACTGAAGCTTTCTTT.

In its sample, this clone was seen a few times. J is TRBJ1-1 and V is TRBV6-1, with a weak D call TRBD1 (5 bases). Germline CDR1 MNHNS, CDR2 SASEGT. Trimming left V 3 bases short and J 7 bases short, with 21 bases between. The CDR3 extends over 16 amino acids. CDR3 coding DNA: TGTGCCAGCAGTGATCTGGGGCGGGGGATAGTTGGTGAAGCTTTCTTT. Its translation: CASSDLGRGIVGEAFF.

This clone was found once. This chain links TRBV5-1 with TRBJ2-2; 8 nucleotides line up with TRBD2. The CDR3 totals 15 residues. Germline CDR1 is SGHRS and CDR2 is YFSETQ. The ends lost 4 bases at V and 2 bases at J; junction bases unmatched: 4. CDR3 loop: CASSRTSRNTGELFF. As DNA, the CDR3 is TGCGCCAGCAGCCGGACTAGCCGCAACACCGGGGAGCTGTTTTTT.

The table lists this clone with a count of one. The rearrangement links TRBV10-3 to TRBJ2-5; 8 bases fit TRBD2. V gave up 8 bases and J gave up 3 bases; unmatched junction bases: 5. The CDR3 is 13 amino acids. Germline assignment: CDR1 ENHRY and CDR2 SYGVKD. CDR3 nucleotides: TGTGCCATCGGAGCGGGAGAGGAAGAGACCCAGTACTTC. Its protein is CAIGAGEEETQYF.